The 16 T cell receptor beta chains listed next were all sequenced from one sample in a study of blood T cell repertoires in COVID-19. Generated by immunoSEQ multiplex PCR, the TCRdb table keeps only in-frame clones and is missing some. The sample comprises some 130,000 clones, 75% to 90% of which are singletons, and less than 2.5% rests with the top ten. The sequenced sample was PBMCs or T cells enriched from blood (not recorded which). These receptor sequences come from a woman aged 50 to 60 who had recovered from COVID-19.

The chain links TRBV18 to TRBJ2-1; D possibly corresponds to TRBD2 (5 bases). V was cut by 2 bases and J by 5 bases, with 13 bases left in between. The CDR3 covers 15 residues. Per the germline V gene, CDR1 is KGHSH and CDR2 is LQKENI. The CDR3 DNA is TGTGCCAGCTCACCATTACCTACGGGGAACAATGAGCAGTTCTTC. Protein sequence: CASSPLPTGNNEQFF.

The J gene is TRBJ2-3, the V gene TRBV4-3; TRBD2 matches at 9 bases. The germline CDR1 and CDR2 sequences are LGHNA and YSLEER. J lost 2 bases, V lost 1 base, and 1 base had no gene match. The CDR3 length is 15 residues. CDR3 DNA: TGCGCCAGCAGCCAAGGGACTAGCGACACAGATACGCAGTATTTT. It yields the protein CASSQGTSDTDTQYF.

The chain recombines TRBV10-3 with TRBJ1-2; a possible D gene is TRBD1 (5 bases). The CDR3 has 13 residues. Trimming removed 0 bases from V and 14 bases from J, with 16 bases in between. Per germline, CDR1 ENHRY and CDR2 SYGVKD. The CDR3 DNA reads as TGTGCCATCAGTGAGTCGACAGAGCGTCTGTTGACCTTC. This gives the protein CAISESTERLLTF.

This chain connects TRBV10-1 to TRBJ2-2, with 11 bases that match TRBD2. CDR1 and CDR2 from the germline V gene are WNHNN and SYGVQD (reference sequence). The CDR3 is 14 amino acids. The ends lost 8 bases at V and 5 bases at J; junction bases unmatched: 4. The CDR3 reads CASGSGGATGELFF. In nucleotides, the CDR3 is TGCGCCAGCGGTAGCGGGGGGGCTACCGGGGAGCTGTTTTTT.

This chain connects TRBV5-1 to TRBJ1-1; TRBD1 might be the D (6 bases). This CDR3 is 14 amino acids long. Germline V lookup: CDR1 SGHRS, CDR2 YFSETQ. V lost 3 bases, J lost 1 base, and 10 bases lay in between. CDR3 nucleotides: TGCGCCAGCAGCTCAACGGGACAGAACACTGAAGCTTTCTTT. Translated: CASSSTGQNTEAFF.

This clone was detected only a few times. V gene TRBV4-1 combines with J gene TRBJ2-5; perhaps TRBD1 as D (6 bases). Germline assignment: CDR1 MGHRA and CDR2 YSYEKL. The CDR3 has 15 amino acids. The V and J ends lost 0 bases and 5 bases respectively, with 13 bases between them. In nucleotides, the CDR3 is TGCGCCAGCAGCCAAGATTATGGGACACTGGAGACCCAGTACTTC. It encodes CASSQDYGTLETQYF.

V usage is TRBV7-3 and J usage is TRBJ2-5; D is perhaps TRBD2 (6 bases). V was clipped by 2 bases and J by 4 bases, with 8 bases between them. The CDR3 spans 13 residues. CDR1 and CDR2 (germline): SGHTA, FQGTGA. CDR3 bases: TGTGCCAGCAGCTTATACGGGGGAGAGACCCAGTACTTC. This sequence encodes CASSLYGGETQYF.

This clone occurred a few times. The chain has TRBV19 and TRBJ1-1; D is ambiguous. Germline V gene lookup returns CDR1 LNHDA and CDR2 SQIVND (reference sequence). This CDR3 has 11 residues. V gave up 4 bases and J gave up 6 bases, with 6 bases separating them. The DNA of the CDR3 is TGTGCCAGTAGTAATGCGGCTGAAGCTTTCTTT. Translating it yields CASSNAAEAFF.

This chain connects TRBV29-1 to TRBJ2-5, with D hard to call. Trimming cost V 7 bases and J 5 bases, with 8 bases left between them. CDR3 size: 10 residues. Germline V gives CDR1 SQVTM, CDR2 ANQGSEA. The CDR3 region is CSALEETQYF. In DNA, the CDR3 is TGCAGCGCCTTAGAGGAGACCCAGTACTTC.

This clone was seen just once. This chain joins TRBV7-2 and TRBJ1-5, with a possible D match to TRBD1 (5 bases). CDR1 and CDR2 (germline): SGHTA, FQGNSA. The V gene lost 6 bases and the J gene lost 1 base, with 7 bases spanning the gap. The CDR3 covers 13 residues. CDR3 sequence (DNA): TGTGCCAGCAGTCGACAGAGCAATCAGCCCCAGCATTTT. As protein: CASSRQSNQPQHF.

Note on this clone: One end of the junction does not line up with germline, which may come from a read error. This chain's CDR3 is CASSLAQASGGETQYF. The CDR3, as DNA: TGTGCTAGCAGCTTAGCGCAGGCTAGCGGGGGGGAGACCCAGTACTTC. The chain couples TRBV7-7 to TRBJ2-5, with 11 bases aligning to TRBD2. Looked up from germline, CDR1 is SSHAT and CDR2 is FNYEAQ (reference sequence). The CDR3 consists of 16 residues.

The chain carries TRBV5-1 and TRBJ1-2; possible D gene TRBD1, 6 bases. The CDR3 spans 17 residues. Trimming left V 4 bases short and J 0 bases short, with 19 bases between. Germline V CDR1 and CDR2: SGHRS, YFSETQ. Here the CDR3 reads CASSPREGGTSNYGYTF. For the CDR3, the DNA is TGCGCCAGCAGCCCTAGGGAGGGGGGAACGTCTAACTATGGCTACACCTTC.

CDR3 sequence (DNA): TGTGCCAGCAGTTTATTAGGGAGCTCTGGAAACACCATATATTTT. It specifies CASSLLGSSGNTIYF. V usage is TRBV27 and J usage is TRBJ1-3; no clear D gene. V dropped 1 base and J dropped 0 bases, with 7 bases sitting between them. In germline, CDR1 is MNHEY, CDR2 SMNVEV (reference sequence). The CDR3 extends over 15 amino acids.

This chain uses TRBV11-3 with TRBJ2-5; no reliable D call. This CDR3 comprises 11 residues. In germline, CDR1 is SGHNT, CDR2 YENEEA. Trimming stripped 5 bases from V and 12 bases from J, with 13 bases between. The CDR3: CASSQVDTKYF. As DNA, the CDR3 is TGTGCCAGCAGCCAGGTAGATACCAAGTACTTC.

The chain is built from TRBV19 and TRBJ1-5, with 11 nucleotides matching TRBD1. J was trimmed by 6 bases and V by 3 bases; bases with no gene match: 10. Germline loops: CDR1 LNHDA, CDR2 SQIVND (reference sequence). There are 17 residues in the CDR3. CDR3 bases: TGTGCCAGTAGTATCTCGGACAGGGGGCGCCTAGGTCAGCCCCAGCATTTT. Translation: CASSISDRGRLGQPQHF.

The chain has TRBV3-1 (or the pseudogene TRBV3-2) and TRBJ2-2; TRBD1 aligns across 9 bases. The CDR3 extends over 15 amino acids. Trimming removed 4 bases from V and 0 bases from J; junction bases left unmatched: 0. Germline values: CDR1 LGHDT, CDR2 YNNKEL (reference sequence). The CDR3 reads CASSRQGANTGELFF. The CDR3 DNA reads TGTGCCAGCAGCCGACAGGGGGCGAACACCGGGGAGCTGTTTTTT.